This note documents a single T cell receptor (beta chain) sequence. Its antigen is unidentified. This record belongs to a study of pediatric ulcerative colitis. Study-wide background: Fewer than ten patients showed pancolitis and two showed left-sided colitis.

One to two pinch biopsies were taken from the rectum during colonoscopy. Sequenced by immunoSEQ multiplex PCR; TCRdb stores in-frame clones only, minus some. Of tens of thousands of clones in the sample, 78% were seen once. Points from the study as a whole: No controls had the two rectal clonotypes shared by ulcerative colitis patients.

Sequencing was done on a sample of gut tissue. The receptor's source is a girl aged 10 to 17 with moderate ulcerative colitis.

CDR3 nucleotides: TGTGCCAGCAGCCCGCGCCTTTCCCAGGGAGGGGCGAACACCGGGGAGCTGTTTTTT. It yields the protein CASSPRLSQGGANTGELFF. The chain couples TRBV7-9 to TRBJ2-2, with 7 bases matching TRBD2. Germline loops: CDR1 SEHNR, CDR2 FQNEAQ (reference sequence). The CDR3 sequence is 19 residues long. With V trimmed by 5 bases and J by 0 bases, 15 bases remained unmatched.